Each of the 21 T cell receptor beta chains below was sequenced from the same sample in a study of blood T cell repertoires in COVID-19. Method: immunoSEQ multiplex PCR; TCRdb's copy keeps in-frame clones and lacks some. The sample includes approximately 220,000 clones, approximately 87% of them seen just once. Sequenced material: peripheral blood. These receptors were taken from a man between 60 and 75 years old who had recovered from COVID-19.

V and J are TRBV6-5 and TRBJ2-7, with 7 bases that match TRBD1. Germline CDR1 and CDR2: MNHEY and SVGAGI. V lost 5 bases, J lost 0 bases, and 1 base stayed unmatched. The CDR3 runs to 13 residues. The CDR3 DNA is TGTGCCAGCAGTCGACAGGGCTCCTACGAGCAGTACTTC. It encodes CASSRQGSYEQYF.

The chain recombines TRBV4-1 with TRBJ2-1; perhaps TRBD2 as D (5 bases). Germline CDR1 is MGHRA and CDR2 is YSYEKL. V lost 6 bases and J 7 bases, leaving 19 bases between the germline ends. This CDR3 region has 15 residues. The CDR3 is CASRAEARGFNEQFF. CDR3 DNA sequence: TGCGCCAGCAGAGCCGAGGCTAGAGGGTTTAATGAGCAGTTCTTC.

DNA of the CDR3: TGTGCCATCAGTTTGGACAGGACGAACACTGAAGCTTTCTTT. Protein product: CAISLDRTNTEAFF. V gene TRBV10-3 combines with J gene TRBJ1-1; TRBD1 agrees at 7 bases. The CDR3 extends over 14 amino acids. CDR1 ENHRY and CDR2 SYGVKD come from the germline V gene. The V segment lost 5 bases and the J segment 1 base; nucleotides outside the gene matches: 4.

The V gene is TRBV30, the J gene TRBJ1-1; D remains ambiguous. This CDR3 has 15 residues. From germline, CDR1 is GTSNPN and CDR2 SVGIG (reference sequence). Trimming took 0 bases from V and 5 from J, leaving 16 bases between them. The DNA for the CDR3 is TGTGCCTGGAGTGTCCTCCCGGGAGGGTGGACTGAAGCTTTCTTT. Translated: CAWSVLPGGWTEAFF.

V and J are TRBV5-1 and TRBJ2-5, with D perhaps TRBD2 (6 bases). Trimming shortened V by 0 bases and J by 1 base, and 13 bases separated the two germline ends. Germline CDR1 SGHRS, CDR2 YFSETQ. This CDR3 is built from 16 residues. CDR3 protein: CASSLAPTRTQETQYF. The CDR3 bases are TGCGCCAGCAGCTTGGCCCCGACTAGAACCCAAGAGACCCAGTACTTC.

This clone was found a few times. The CDR3 nucleotides read TGTGCCAGCAGCCAAGGGACAGGGGAGGTAGATACGCAGTATTTT. It is translated as CASSQGTGEVDTQYF. The chain has TRBV4-2 and TRBJ2-3; 9 bases agree with TRBD1. V gave up 1 base and J gave up 5 bases; unmatched junction bases: 4. The CDR3 is made up of 15 amino acids. Germline-derived CDR1 and CDR2 are LGHNA and YNFKEQ.

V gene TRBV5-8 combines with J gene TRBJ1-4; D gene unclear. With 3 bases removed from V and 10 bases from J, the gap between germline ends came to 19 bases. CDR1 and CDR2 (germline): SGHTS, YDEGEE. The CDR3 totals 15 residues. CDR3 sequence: CASSSRILPRGKLFF. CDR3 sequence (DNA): TGTGCCAGCAGCTCACGGATCCTACCCCGCGGAAAACTGTTTTTT.

CDR3 sequence reads: CAISERGQSNQPQHF. The CDR3 DNA reads TGTGCCATCAGTGAGAGGGGGCAAAGCAATCAGCCCCAGCATTTT. This chain joins TRBV10-3 and TRBJ1-5; 7 positions agree with TRBD1. This CDR3 has 15 residues. The germline CDR1 and CDR2 sequences are ENHRY and SYGVKD. Trimming cost V 2 bases and J 1 base; bases outside gene matches: 2.

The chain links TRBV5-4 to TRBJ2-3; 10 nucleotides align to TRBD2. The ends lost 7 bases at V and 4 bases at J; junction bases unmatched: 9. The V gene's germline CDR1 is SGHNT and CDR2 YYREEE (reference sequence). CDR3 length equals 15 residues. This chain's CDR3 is CASAGAGGPADTQYF. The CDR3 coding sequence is TGTGCCAGCGCTGGAGCGGGAGGGCCAGCAGATACGCAGTATTTT.

This CDR3 is CASSSGREYEQYF. DNA for the CDR3: TGTGCCAGCAGTAGCGGGCGGGAGTACGAGCAGTACTTC. J is TRBJ2-7 and V is TRBV2; 7 bases are a match to TRBD2. This CDR3 contains 13 residues. V gave up 5 bases and J gave up 4 bases; unmatched junction bases: 5. The V gene's germline CDR1 is SNHLY and CDR2 FYNNEI.

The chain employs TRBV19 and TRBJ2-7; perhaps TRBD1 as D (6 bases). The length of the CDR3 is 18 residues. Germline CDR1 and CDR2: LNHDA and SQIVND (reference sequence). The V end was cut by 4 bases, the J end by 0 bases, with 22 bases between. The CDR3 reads CASSKLVRGRSISYEQYF. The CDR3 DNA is TGTGCCAGTAGTAAGCTTGTCAGGGGAAGGTCGATCTCCTACGAGCAGTACTTC.

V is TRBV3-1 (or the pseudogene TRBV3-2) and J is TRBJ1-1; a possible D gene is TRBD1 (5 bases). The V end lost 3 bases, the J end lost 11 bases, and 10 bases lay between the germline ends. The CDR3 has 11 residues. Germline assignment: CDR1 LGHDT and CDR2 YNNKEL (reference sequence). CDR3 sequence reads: CASSQEGRAFF. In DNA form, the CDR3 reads TGTGCCAGCAGCCAGGAGGGGCGGGCTTTCTTT.

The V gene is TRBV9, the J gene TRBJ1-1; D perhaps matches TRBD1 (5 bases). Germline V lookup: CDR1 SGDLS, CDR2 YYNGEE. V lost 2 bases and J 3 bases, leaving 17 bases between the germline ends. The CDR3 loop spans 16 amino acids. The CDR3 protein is CASSVSRVGLDTEAFF. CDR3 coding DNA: TGTGCCAGCAGCGTTTCCAGGGTGGGCTTGGACACTGAAGCTTTCTTT. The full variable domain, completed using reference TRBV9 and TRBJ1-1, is DSGVTQTPKHLITATGQRVTLRCSPRSGDLSVYWYQQSLDQGLQFLIQYYNGEERAKGNILERFSAQQFPDLHSELNLSSLELGDSALYFCASSVSRVGLDTEAFFGQGTRLTVV.

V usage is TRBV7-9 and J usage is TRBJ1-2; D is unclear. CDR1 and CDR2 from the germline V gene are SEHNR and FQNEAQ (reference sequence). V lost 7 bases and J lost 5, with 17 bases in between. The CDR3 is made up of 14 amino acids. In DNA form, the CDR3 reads TGTGCCAGCACCCTTTTTGAGGGAGGGTATGGCTACACCTTC. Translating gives CASTLFEGGYGYTF. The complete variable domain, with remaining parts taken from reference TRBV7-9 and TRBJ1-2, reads DTGVSQNPRHKITKRGQNVTFRCDPISEHNRLYWYRQTLGQGPEFLTYFQNEAQLEKSRLLSDRFSAERPKGSFSTLEIQRTEQGDSAMYLCASTLFEGGYGYTFGSGTRLTVV.

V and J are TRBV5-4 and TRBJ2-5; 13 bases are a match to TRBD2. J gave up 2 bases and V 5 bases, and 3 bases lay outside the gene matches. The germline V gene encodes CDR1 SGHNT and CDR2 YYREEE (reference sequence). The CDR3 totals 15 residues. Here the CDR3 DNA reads TGTGCCAGCAGACTGGGACTAGCGGGACAAGAGACCCAGTACTTC. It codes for CASRLGLAGQETQYF.

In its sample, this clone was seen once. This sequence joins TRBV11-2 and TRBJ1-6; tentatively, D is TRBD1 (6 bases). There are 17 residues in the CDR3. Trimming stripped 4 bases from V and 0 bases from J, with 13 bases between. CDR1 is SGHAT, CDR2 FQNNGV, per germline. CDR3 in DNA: TGTGCCAGCAGCTCGATCCACAGGGCCTCCTATAATTCACCCCTCCACTTT. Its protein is CASSSIHRASYNSPLHF.

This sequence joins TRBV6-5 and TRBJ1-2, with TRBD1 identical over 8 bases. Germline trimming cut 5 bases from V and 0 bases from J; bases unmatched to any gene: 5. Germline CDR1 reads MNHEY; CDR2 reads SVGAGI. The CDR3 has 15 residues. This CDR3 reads CASSKTGVTNYGYTF. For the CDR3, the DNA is TGTGCCAGCAGTAAGACAGGGGTAACTAACTATGGCTACACCTTC.

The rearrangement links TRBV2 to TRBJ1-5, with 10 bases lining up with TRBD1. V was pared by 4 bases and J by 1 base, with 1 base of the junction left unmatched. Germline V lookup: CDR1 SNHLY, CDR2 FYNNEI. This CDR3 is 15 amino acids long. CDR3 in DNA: TGTGCCAGCAGTGGGGACAGGGGAAGCAATCAGCCCCAGCATTTT. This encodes CASSGDRGSNQPQHF.

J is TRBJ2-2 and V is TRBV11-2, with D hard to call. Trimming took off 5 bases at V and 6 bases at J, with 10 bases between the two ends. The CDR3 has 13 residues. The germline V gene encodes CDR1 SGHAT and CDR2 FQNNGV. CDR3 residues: CASSPRTAGELFF. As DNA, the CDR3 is TGTGCCAGCAGCCCCCGAACAGCCGGGGAGCTGTTTTTT.

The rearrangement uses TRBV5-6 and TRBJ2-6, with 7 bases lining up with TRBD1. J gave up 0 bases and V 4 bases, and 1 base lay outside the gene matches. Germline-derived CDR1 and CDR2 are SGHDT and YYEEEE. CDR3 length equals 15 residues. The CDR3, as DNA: TGTGCCAGCAGCGACAGGGACTCTGGGGCCAACGTCCTGACTTTC. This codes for CASSDRDSGANVLTF.

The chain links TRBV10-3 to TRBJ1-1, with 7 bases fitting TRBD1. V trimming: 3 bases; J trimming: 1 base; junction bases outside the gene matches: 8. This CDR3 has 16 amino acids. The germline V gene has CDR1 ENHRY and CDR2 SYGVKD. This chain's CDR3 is CAISEGATGTNTEAFF. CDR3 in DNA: TGTGCCATCAGTGAAGGGGCGACAGGGACGAACACTGAAGCTTTCTTT.